The rows below give T cell receptor beta chains drawn from one sample of a study of blood T cell repertoires in COVID-19. TCRdb's copy holds only in-frame clones and misses some; the assay was immunoSEQ multiplex PCR. This table holds 170,000 or so clones, 85% to 90% found once. Sequenced sample: peripheral blood. Receptor source: a man in his forties with active or convalescent COVID-19. Both conserved end residues are trimmed from each CDR3. Fields, in order: D gene, V gene, J gene, CDR3 protein. A D gene is named only where the DNA matches it firmly.

>-|TRBV19|TRBJ1-5
ASSMQYSPQH
>TRBD2|TRBV4-2|TRBJ2-7
ASSQGGASGIYEQY
>TRBD1|TRBV2|TRBJ1-1
ASRTGTDSTEAF
>-|TRBV25-1|TRBJ2-5
ASSDTIWGGATQY
>-|TRBV19|TRBJ2-1
ASSIVGESSYNEQF
>-|TRBV7-2|TRBJ2-3
ASSLNPGGVGTDTQY
>TRBD1|TRBV19|TRBJ1-5
ASSTGDRLVNQPQH
>-|TRBV13|TRBJ1-1
ASSFRATVNTEAF
>TRBD1|TRBV4-3|TRBJ1-4
ASSQEGGGANEKLF
>TRBD1|TRBV5-6|TRBJ1-6
ASSLGDRGSGSPLH
>-|TRBV4-2|TRBJ1-1
ASSQDNSEAF
>-|TRBV5-1|TRBJ1-3
ASSLGTEGNTIY
>-|TRBV19|TRBJ1-5
ATVPAGFSNQPQH
>-|TRBV27|TRBJ1-2
ASSPGANAYGYT
>-|TRBV28|TRBJ1-4
ASSATGPNEKLF
>TRBD2|TRBV18|TRBJ2-3
ASSPGTSGVTDTQY
>-|TRBV9|TRBJ1-2
ASSVAGEPANYGYT
>-|TRBV5-1|TRBJ1-1
ASSRTSGDTEAF
>TRBD1|TRBV29-1|TRBJ1-1
SVEWRPGQGRRGTEAF
>-|TRBV11-3|TRBJ2-3
ASSLEAGADTQY
>TRBD1|TRBV28|TRBJ1-2
ASSSTRDRVDYGYT
>-|TRBV2|TRBJ1-1
ASSDQGRNTEAF
>TRBD1|TRBV3-1/TRBV3-2|TRBJ1-1
ASSRDRVGNTEAF
>TRBD2|TRBV4-1|TRBJ2-7
ASRPSGEYYEQY
>TRBD1|TRBV23-1|TRBJ1-6
ASSQSCRTGLNSPLH
>TRBD1|TRBV5-6|TRBJ2-5
ASSSQDRAPAQY
>TRBD1|TRBV6-6|TRBJ2-7
ASSPRQGGYEQY
>-|TRBV15|TRBJ1-3
ATSQGSGNTIY
>-|TRBV5-1|TRBJ1-1
ASSFIRRDTEAF
>TRBD1|TRBV6-1|TRBJ2-7
ASSESDRDTYEQY
>TRBD1|TRBV10-3|TRBJ2-6
AISVGNRGLPGANVLT
>-|TRBV4-3|TRBJ2-1
ASSQDAGSEQF
>TRBD2|TRBV19|TRBJ2-1
ASLTSGGAVNEQF
>TRBD2|TRBV7-9|TRBJ2-3
ASSSPLLAGNTDTQY
>TRBD2|TRBV3-1/TRBV3-2|TRBJ2-3
ASSVRLAGEADTQY
>-|TRBV19|TRBJ2-2
ASSSSGVRAGELF
>-|TRBV11-2|TRBJ1-5
ASSQGTLNQPQH
>-|TRBV3-1/TRBV3-2|TRBJ1-4
ASSPGTQGGGEKLF
>TRBD1|TRBV28|TRBJ1-1
ASSSSVAGGEGEAF
>-|TRBV19|TRBJ1-6
ASSIERGGNSPLH
>-|TRBV19|TRBJ1-1
ASTRARNTEAF
>-|TRBV19|TRBJ1-1
ATKSPGLNTEAF
>-|TRBV19|TRBJ1-4
ASSISEKLF
>-|TRBV27|TRBJ1-2
ASSGSGQPHYGYT
>-|TRBV6-6|TRBJ2-3
ASSKAGDTQY
>TRBD1|TRBV3-1/TRBV3-2|TRBJ1-6
ASSRNPGQGNSPLH
>TRBD2|TRBV10-3|TRBJ2-5
AISEASGGARETQY
>-|TRBV5-1|TRBJ2-6
ASSLFPGDLSGANVLT
>-|TRBV10-3|TRBJ1-6
AIRGDWRGAPLH
>-|TRBV2|TRBJ1-5
ASSELQGDQPQH
>TRBD1|TRBV28|TRBJ2-3
ASGSPGTGVSDTQY
>TRBD1|TRBV15|TRBJ2-7
ATSNRGLYDKQY
>-|TRBV28|TRBJ1-1
ASRYLRQQNTEAF
>TRBD1|TRBV7-9|TRBJ1-3
ASSHDRDGNTIY
>-|TRBV27|TRBJ1-2
ATTEGYT